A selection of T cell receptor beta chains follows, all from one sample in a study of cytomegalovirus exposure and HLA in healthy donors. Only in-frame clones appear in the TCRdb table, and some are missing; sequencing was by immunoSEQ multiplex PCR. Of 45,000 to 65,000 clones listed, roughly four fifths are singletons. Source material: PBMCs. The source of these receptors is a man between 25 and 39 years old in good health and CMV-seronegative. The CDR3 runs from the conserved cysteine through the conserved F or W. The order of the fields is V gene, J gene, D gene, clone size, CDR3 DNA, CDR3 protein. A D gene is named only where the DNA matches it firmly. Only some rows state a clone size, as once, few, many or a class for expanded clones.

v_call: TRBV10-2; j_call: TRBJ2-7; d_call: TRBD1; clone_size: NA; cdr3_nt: TGCGCCAGCAGATCCGGGACAGGGTTTTACGAGCAGTACTTC; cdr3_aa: CASRSGTGFYEQYF
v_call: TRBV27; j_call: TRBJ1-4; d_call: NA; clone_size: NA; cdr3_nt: TGTGCCAGCAGTTTCCGTCGCGAAGTTAATGAAAAACTGTTTTTT; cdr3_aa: CASSFRREVNEKLFF
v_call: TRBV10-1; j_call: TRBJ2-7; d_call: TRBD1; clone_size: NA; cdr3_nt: TGCGCCAGCAGCCGGGACAGCCAAACCTACGAGCAGTACTTC; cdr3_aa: CASSRDSQTYEQYF
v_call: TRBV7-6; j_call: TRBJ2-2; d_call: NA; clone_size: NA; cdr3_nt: TGTGCCAGCAGACCCCGTATGAAGTCGGCCGGGGAGCTGTTTTTT; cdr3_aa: CASRPRMKSAGELFF
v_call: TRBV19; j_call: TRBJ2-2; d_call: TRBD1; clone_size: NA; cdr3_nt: TGTGCCAGTAGTAGCGGGACAGGGACCGGGGAGCTGTTTTTT; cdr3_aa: CASSSGTGTGELFF
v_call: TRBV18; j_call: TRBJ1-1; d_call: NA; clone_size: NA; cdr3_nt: TGTGCCAGCTCACCACAGCCCGAGAACACTGAAGCTTTCTTT; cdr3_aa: CASSPQPENTEAFF
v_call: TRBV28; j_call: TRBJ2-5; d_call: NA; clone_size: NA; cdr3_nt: TGTGCCAGCAGTGTTCGAAGGAGGTGGTCGGAGACCCAGTACTTC; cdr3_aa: CASSVRRRWSETQYF
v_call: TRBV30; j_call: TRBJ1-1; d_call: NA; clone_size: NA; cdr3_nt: TGTGCCTGGAGCCCAGCGGGGAACACTGAAGCTTTCTTT; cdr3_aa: CAWSPAGNTEAFF
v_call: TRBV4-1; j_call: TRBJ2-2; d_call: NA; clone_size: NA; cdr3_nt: NA; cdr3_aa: CAGVSGRAYPCRNTGELFF
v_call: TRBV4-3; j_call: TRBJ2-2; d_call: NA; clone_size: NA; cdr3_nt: TGCGCCAGCAGCCCTAGTTCGAACACCGGGGAGCTGTTTTTT; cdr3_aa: CASSPSSNTGELFF
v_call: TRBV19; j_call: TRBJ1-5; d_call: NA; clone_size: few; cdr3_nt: TGTGCCAGTAGTATAGATCGGGTTCAGCCCCAGCATTTT; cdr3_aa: CASSIDRVQPQHF
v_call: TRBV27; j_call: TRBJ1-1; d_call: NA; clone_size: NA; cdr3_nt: TGTGCCAGCAGTACCACAGGGAGGAACACTGAAGCTTTCTTT; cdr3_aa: CASSTTGRNTEAFF
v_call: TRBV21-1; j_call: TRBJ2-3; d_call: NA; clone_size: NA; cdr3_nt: TGTGCCAGCAGCGCCTTAGCCGGGACAGGGGGAGATACGCAGTATTTT; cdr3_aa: CASSALAGTGGDTQYF
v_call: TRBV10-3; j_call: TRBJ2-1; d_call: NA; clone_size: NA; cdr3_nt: TGTGCCATCAGTGAGTCTGTCTTTCGGAATGAGCAGTTCTTC; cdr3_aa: CAISESVFRNEQFF
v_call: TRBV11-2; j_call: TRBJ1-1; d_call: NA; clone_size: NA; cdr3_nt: TGTGCCAGCAGCGCTACTACTCTGAACACTGAAGCTTTCTTT; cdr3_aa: CASSATTLNTEAFF
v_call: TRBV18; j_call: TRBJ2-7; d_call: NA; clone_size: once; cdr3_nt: TGTGCCAGCTCCCACACCCCTAGCTCCTACGAGCAGTACTTC; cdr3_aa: CASSHTPSSYEQYF
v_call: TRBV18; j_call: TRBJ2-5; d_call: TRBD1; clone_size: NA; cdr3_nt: TGTGCCAGCTCACCACGACAGGGGGGTCAAGAGACCCAGTACTTC; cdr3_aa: CASSPRQGGQETQYF
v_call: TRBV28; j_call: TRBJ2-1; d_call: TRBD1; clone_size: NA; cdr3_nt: TGTGCCAGCAGTCCTCCGGGACAGACCTACAATGAGCAGTTCTTC; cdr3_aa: CASSPPGQTYNEQFF
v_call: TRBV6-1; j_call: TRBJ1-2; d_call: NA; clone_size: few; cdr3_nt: TGTGCCAGCAGGGGCCGAGCACCTAACTATGGCTACACCTTC; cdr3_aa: CASRGRAPNYGYTF
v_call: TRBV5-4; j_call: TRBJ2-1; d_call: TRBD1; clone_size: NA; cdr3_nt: TGTGCCAGCAGCTTGGATCAGGGGGCCTACAATGAGCAGTTCTTC; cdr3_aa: CASSLDQGAYNEQFF
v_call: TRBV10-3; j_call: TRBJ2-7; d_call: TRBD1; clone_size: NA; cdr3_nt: TGTGCCATCAGTGAGTCCCGACAGGGGGAATCCTACGAGCAGTACTTC; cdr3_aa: CAISESRQGESYEQYF
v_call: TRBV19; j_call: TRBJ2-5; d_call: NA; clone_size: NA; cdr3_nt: TGTGCCAGTAGTATTCTAGCCGAAGAGACCCAGTACTTC; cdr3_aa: CASSILAEETQYF
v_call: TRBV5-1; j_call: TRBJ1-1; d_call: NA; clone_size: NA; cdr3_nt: TGCGCCAGCAGCTTCGGGGGGATCATGAACACTGAAGCTTTCTTT; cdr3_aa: CASSFGGIMNTEAFF
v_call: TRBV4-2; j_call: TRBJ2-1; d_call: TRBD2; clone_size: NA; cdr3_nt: TGTGCCAGCAGCCAAGGGACTAGCGGGAGGTACAATGAGCAGTTCTTC; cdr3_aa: CASSQGTSGRYNEQFF
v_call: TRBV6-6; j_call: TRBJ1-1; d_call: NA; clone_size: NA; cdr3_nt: TGTGCCAGCAGTTACTCTTTAGGGGGCACTGAAGCTTTCTTT; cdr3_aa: CASSYSLGGTEAFF
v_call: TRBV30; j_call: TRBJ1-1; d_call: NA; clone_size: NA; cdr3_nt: TGTGCCTGGAGTGTACCGGGGGGGAAGAACACTGAAGCTTTCTTT; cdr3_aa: CAWSVPGGKNTEAFF
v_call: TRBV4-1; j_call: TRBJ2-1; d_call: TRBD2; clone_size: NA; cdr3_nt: TGCGCCAGCAGCTCCCACTTAGCGGGAGGGCCTGCCAATGAGCAGTTCTTC; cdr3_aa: CASSSHLAGGPANEQFF
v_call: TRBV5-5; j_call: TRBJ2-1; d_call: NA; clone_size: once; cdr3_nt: TGTGCCAGCAGCCCACACGAAAAGCAGTTCTTC; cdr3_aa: CASSPHEKQFF
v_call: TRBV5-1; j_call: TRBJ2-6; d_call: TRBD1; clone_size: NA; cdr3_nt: TGCGCCAGCAGCTCCCGGGACAGCAACTCTGGGGCCAACGTCCTGACTTTC; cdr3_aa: CASSSRDSNSGANVLTF
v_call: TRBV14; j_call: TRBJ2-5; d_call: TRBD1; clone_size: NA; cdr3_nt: TGTGCCAGCAGCGGGACAGGGGTCGGAGAGACCCAGTACTTC; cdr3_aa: CASSGTGVGETQYF
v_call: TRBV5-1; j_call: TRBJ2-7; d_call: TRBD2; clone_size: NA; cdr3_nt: TGCGCCAGCAGCTTTTCCAGTTCTAGCGGCACCTACGAGCAGTACTTC; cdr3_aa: CASSFSSSSGTYEQYF
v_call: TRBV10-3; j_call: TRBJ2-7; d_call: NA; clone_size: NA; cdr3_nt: TGTGCCATCGGTTGGGGGCGCTACGAGCAGTACTTC; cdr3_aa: CAIGWGRYEQYF
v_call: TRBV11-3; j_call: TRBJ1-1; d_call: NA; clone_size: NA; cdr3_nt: TGTGCCAGCAGCTTATATTTAAACACTGAAGCTTTCTTT; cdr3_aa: CASSLYLNTEAFF
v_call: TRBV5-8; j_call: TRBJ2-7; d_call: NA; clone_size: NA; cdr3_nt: TGTGCCAGCAGCCTCCAGCCAGGAACCTACGAGCAGTACTTC; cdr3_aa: CASSLQPGTYEQYF
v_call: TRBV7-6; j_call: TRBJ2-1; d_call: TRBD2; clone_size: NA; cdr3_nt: TGTGCCAGCAGCAAACTAGCGGGCAACTCGTACAATGAGCAGTTCTTC; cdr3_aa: CASSKLAGNSYNEQFF
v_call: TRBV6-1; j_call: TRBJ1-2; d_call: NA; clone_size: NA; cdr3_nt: TGTGCCAGCAATAGACAGGCCTATGGCTACACCTTC; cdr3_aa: CASNRQAYGYTF
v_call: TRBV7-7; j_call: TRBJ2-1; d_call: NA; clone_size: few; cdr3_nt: TGTGCTAGCAGCTTAGCAGGGGGGGGCCACAATGAGCAGTTCTTC; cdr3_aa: CASSLAGGGHNEQFF
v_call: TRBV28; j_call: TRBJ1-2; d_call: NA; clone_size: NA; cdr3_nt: TGTGCCAGCAGTTTTAACAGCCAAATCTATGGCTACACCTTC; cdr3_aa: CASSFNSQIYGYTF
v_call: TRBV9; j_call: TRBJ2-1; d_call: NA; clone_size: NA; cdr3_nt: TGTGCCAGCAGCGTAGACTGGCGGGATTACAATGAGCAGTTCTTC; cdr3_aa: CASSVDWRDYNEQFF
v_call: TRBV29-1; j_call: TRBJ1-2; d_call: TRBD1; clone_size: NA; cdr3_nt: TGCAGCGCCGACAGGGGACCTAATTTTTCCGGAGGCTACACCTTC; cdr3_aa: CSADRGPNFSGGYTF
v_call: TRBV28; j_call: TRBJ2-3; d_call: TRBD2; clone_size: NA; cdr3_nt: TGTGCCAGCAGTTTAGGCCGCCTAAGCGGGGGGGGCGATACGCAGTATTTT; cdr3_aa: CASSLGRLSGGGDTQYF
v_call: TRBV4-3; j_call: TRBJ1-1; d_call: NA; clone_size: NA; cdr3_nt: TGCGCCAGCAGCCAAGAAGTCTGGCAGGCCTACACTGAAGCTTTCTTT; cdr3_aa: CASSQEVWQAYTEAFF
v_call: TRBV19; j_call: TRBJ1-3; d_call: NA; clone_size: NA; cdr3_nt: TGTGCCAGTAGTGGTCAACAGGGCCTTTCTGGAAACACCATATATTTT; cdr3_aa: CASSGQQGLSGNTIYF
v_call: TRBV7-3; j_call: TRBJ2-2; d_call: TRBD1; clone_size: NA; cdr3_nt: TGTGCCAGCAGTACCGGGACAGGGTGGCCCGGGGAGCTGTTTTTT; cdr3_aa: CASSTGTGWPGELFF
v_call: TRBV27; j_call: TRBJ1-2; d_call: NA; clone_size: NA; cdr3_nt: TGTGCCAGCAGTTTATACCCACCCAAGCAATACTATGGCTACACCTTC; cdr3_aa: CASSLYPPKQYYGYTF
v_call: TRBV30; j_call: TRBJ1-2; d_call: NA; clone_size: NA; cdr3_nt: TGTGCCTGGAGTGGAGGGTTAGGGGGCTACACCTTC; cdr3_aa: CAWSGGLGGYTF
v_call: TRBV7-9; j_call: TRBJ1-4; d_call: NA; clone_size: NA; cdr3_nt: TGTGCCAGCAGCTACACGGTCGACAGGAACCTTAATGAAAAACTGTTTTTT; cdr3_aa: CASSYTVDRNLNEKLFF
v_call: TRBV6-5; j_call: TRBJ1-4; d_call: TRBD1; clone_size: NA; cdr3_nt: TGTGCCAGCAGCCGGACAGGGGACCTTAATGAAAAACTGTTTTTT; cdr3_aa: CASSRTGDLNEKLFF
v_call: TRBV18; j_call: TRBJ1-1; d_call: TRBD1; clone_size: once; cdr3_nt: TGTGCCAGCTCCCTCGGGGACAGGGGGACAGAAGCTTTCTTT; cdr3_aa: CASSLGDRGTEAFF
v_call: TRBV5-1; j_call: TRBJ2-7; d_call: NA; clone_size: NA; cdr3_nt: TGCGCCAGCAGCTCCCGGGAGATGGACTCCTACGAGCAGTACTTC; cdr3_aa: CASSSREMDSYEQYF